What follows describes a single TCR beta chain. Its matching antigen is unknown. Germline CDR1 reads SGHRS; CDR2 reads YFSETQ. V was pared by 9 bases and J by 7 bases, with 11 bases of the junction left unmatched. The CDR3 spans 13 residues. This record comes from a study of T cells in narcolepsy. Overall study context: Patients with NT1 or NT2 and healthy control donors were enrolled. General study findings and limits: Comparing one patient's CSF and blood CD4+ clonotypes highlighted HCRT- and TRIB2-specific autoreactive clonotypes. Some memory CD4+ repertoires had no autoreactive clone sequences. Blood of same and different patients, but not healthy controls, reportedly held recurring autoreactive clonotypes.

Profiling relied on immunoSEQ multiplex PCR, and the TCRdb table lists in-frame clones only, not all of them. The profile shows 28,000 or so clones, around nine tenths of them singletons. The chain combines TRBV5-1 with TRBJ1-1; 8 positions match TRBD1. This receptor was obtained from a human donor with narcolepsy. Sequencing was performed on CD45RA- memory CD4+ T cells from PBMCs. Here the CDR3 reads CATRVAGGFEAFF. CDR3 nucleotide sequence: TGCGCCACCCGAGTGGCAGGGGGCTTTGAAGCTTTCTTT.